The clone carrying this TCR beta chain has a handful of counts. The data derive from a study of T-cell reconstitution after alpha-beta-depleted transplantation in children. Unique molecular identifiers were incorporated during preparation of the TCRbeta library. TCRdb fed the PCR reads into MiXCR, producing one record per CDR3 protein. The sample consists of some 530,000 distinct CDR3 sequences, under 15% of them appearing once. The TCR comes from a human donor who donated a stem cell graft to a child with combined immunodeficiency. The sample consisted of PBMCs from the stem cell graft donor, taken from the stem cell graft.

The CDR3 coding sequence is TGTGCCAGCAGCGGAGTAGGGGGCACCTACGAGCAGTACTTC. Encoded protein: CASSGVGGTYEQYF. V gene TRBV11-1 combines with J gene TRBJ2-7; 7 bases line up with TRBD1. V lost 5 bases to trimming and J lost 2 bases; unmatched junction nucleotides: 6. The CDR3 totals 14 residues. Germline V CDR1 and CDR2: SGHAT, FQDESV (reference sequence).